The text below deals with one T cell receptor (beta chain). The CDR3 is 14 residues long. The germline V gene encodes CDR1 SGHDN and CDR2 FVKESK. After removal of 4 bases from V and 0 bases from J, the junction contained 0 bases not matched to a gene. The data belong to a study of blood T cell repertoires in COVID-19. As for the study in general: From T cells, B-cell-depleted T cells, or PBMCs came the material, which was cDNA or gDNA.

Those who participated ranged in age from about 18 to 89 years and resided in some 24 US areas. Produced via immunoSEQ multiplex PCR; TCRdb's table is partial and in-frame only. The data contain some 350,000 clones, more than 70% of them seen just once; the ten biggest clones take up under 5.5%. J is TRBJ2-7 and V is TRBV14, with TRBD1 identical over 10 bases. Sequenced material: PBMCs or T cells enriched from blood (not recorded which). This clonotype was sampled from a woman between 25 and 40 years old who had recovered from COVID-19. CDR3 sequence reads: CASSRTGGSYEQYF. The CDR3 region has the DNA TGTGCCAGCAGCCGGACAGGGGGCTCCTACGAGCAGTACTTC.